This TCR beta chain was sequenced in a study of persistence of HIV-infected CD4 T cells. Broader study findings: Degenerate expanded CDR3beta sequences were enriched among CMV- and Gag-responding cells.

Sequencing used immunoSEQ version 4 in survey mode. The method was immunoSEQ multiplex PCR; TCRdb's version includes in-frame clones alone and lacks a portion of them. The sample carries under 40,000 clones, less than 75% recorded once. A note on this clone: Antigen specificity is unknown.

The CDR3 loop spans 14 amino acids. Looked up from germline, CDR1 is LGHNA and CDR2 is YNFKEQ. Trimming removed 3 bases at V and 7 bases at J, with 13 bases between. An overlapping HIV-1 Gag peptide pool stimulated these cells at about 0.94 ug/peptide/mL. Responding CD4+ T cells were sorted by upregulation of both CD40 ligand and CD69. The input for sequencing was CD4+ T cells sorted from PBMCs after roughly 19-hour stimulation, taken from a patient who received antiretroviral therapy. This TCR derives from an adult man with HIV who was CMV-seropositive. The gene calls are TRBV4-2 and TRBJ2-1; D is unresolved. CDR3 sequence (DNA): TGTGCCAGCAGCCACCTCGGTCCTGGGAATGAGCAGTTCTTC. Translated: CASSHLGPGNEQFF.